Listed here are 8 T cell receptor beta chains from one sample, sequenced in a study of T cell changes during pregnancy in multiple sclerosis. Profiling relied on immunoSEQ multiplex PCR, and the TCRdb table lists in-frame clones only, not all of them. The table has about 70,000 clones, about 91% seen once. Sample: peripheral blood, taken after pregnancy. The receptor source for this set is a female donor with multiple sclerosis, enrolled in a pregnancy study.

This clone was seen once. The rearrangement uses TRBV5-1 and TRBJ2-3; 7 bases match TRBD2. This CDR3 is 16 amino acids long. The germline CDR1 and CDR2 sequences are SGHRS and YFSETQ. V trimming: 4 bases; J trimming: 1 base; junction bases outside the gene matches: 9. CDR3 in amino acids: CASSPFAGARTDTQYF. The CDR3 coding sequence is TGCGCCAGCAGCCCGTTTGCGGGAGCACGCACAGATACGCAGTATTTT.

This chain uses TRBV6-4 with TRBJ1-1, with a possible D match to TRBD1 (5 bases). Trimming removed 6 bases from V and 1 base from J, with 9 bases in between. The germline gives CDR1 MRHNA, CDR2 SNTAGT. CDR3 length: 13 residues. The CDR3 sequence: CASSTDRNTEAFF. As DNA, the CDR3 is TGTGCCAGCAGCACAGACAGGAACACTGAAGCTTTCTTT.

The chain couples TRBV7-2 to TRBJ2-3; 7 bases agree with TRBD2. The CDR3 has 15 residues. Germline CDR1 and CDR2: SGHTA and FQGNSA. V shed 3 bases, J shed 1 base, and the junction held 4 bases outside the gene matches. CDR3 protein: CASSFSLAGTDTQYF. CDR3 nucleotides: TGTGCCAGCAGCTTTTCCCTAGCGGGCACAGATACGCAGTATTTT.

J is TRBJ2-7 and V is TRBV7-9, with D tentatively TRBD2 (5 bases). Looked up from germline, CDR1 is SEHNR and CDR2 is FQNEAQ (reference sequence). The ends were cut back, 5 bases at V and 0 bases at J, with 17 bases in the middle. The CDR3 spans 16 residues. DNA of the CDR3: TGTGCCAGCAGCCAATCCGGGGTAGCCGCCTCCTACGAGCAGTACTTC. Translated, it gives CASSQSGVAASYEQYF.

The V gene is TRBV5-5, the J gene TRBJ2-7; maybe TRBD2 (6 bases). This CDR3 is 12 amino acids long. The V end lost 5 bases, the J end lost 3 bases, and 9 bases lay between the germline ends. Germline lookup yields CDR1 SGHKS and CDR2 YYEKEE (reference sequence). DNA for the CDR3: TGTGCCAGCAGTAGCGGTCTCTACGAGCAGTACTTC. Protein product: CASSSGLYEQYF.

V usage is TRBV10-2 and J usage is TRBJ1-1; D is perhaps TRBD1 (6 bases). Germline-derived CDR1 and CDR2 are WSHSY and SAAADI. This CDR3 comprises 17 residues. V gave up 7 bases and J gave up 1 base, with 22 bases separating them. CDR3 in DNA: TGCGCCAGCAACCGGGGCTATCCGGGGGGCTCGAACACTGAAGCTTTCTTT. It codes for CASNRGYPGGSNTEAFF.

V usage is TRBV29-1 and J usage is TRBJ2-3; 8 bases are shared with TRBD2. Per germline, CDR1 SQVTM and CDR2 ANQGSEA. After removal of 6 bases from V and 0 bases from J, the junction contained 5 bases not matched to a gene. The CDR3 contains 14 residues. The CDR3 DNA sequence: TGCAGCGTCACCTCTAGCGGGAGCACAGATACGCAGTATTTT. Protein: CSVTSSGSTDTQYF.

V is TRBV6-1 and J is TRBJ1-1; D is uncertain. The germline V and J ends were trimmed by 1 base and 2 bases, with 11 bases remaining between them. The CDR3 covers 15 residues. CDR1 and CDR2 from the germline V gene are MNHNS and SASEGT. This CDR3 is CASSEGPPRNTEAFF. As DNA, the CDR3 is TGTGCCAGCAGTGAAGGGCCTCCAAGAAACACTGAAGCTTTCTTT.